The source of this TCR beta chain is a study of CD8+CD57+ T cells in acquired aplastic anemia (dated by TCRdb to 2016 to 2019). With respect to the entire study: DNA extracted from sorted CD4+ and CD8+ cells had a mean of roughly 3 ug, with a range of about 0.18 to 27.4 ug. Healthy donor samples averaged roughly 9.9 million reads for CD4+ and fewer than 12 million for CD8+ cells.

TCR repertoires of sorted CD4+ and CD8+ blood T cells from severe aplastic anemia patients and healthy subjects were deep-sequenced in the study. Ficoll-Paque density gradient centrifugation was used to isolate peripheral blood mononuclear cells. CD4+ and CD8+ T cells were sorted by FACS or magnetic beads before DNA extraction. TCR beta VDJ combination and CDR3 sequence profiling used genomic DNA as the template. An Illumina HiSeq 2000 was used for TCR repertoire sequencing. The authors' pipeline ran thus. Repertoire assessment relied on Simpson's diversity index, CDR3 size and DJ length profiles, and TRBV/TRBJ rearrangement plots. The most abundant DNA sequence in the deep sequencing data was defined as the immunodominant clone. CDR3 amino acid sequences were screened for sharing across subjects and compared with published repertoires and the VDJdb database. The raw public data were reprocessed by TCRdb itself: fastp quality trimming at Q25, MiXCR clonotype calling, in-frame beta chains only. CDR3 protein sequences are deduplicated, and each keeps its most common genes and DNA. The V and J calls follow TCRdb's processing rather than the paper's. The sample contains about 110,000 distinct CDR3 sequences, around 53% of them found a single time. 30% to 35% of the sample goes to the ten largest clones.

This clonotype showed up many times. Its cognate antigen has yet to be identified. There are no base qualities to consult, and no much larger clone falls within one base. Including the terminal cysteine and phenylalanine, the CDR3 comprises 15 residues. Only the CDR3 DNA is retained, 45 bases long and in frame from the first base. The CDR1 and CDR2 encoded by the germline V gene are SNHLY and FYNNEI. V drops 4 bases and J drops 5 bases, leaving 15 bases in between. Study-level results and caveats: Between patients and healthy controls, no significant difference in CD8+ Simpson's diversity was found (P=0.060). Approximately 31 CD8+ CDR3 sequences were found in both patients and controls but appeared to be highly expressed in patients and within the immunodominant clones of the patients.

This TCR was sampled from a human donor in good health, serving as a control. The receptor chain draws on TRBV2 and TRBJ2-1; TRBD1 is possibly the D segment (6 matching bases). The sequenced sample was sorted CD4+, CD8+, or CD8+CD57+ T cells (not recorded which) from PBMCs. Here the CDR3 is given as CASSAETGYDNEQFF. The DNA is TGTGCCAGCAGTGCAGAGACAGGATACGACAATGAGCAGTTCTTC.